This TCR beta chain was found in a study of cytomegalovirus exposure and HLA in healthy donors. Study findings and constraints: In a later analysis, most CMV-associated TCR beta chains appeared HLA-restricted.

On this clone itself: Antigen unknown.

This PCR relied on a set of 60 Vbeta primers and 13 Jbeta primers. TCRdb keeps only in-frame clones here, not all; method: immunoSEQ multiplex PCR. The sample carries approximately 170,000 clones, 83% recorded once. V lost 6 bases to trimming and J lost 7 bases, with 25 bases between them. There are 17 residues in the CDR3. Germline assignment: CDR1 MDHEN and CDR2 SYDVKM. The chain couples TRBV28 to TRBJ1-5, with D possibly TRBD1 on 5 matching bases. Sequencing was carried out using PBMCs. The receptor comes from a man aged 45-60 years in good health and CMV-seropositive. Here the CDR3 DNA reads TGTGCCAGCAGGGGGGGGTGGGGGTCGATGCCTTTGCAGCCCCAGCATTTT. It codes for CASRGGWGSMPLQPQHF.